Below, 13 T cell receptor beta chains from the same sample are listed, as sequenced in a study of blood T cells in healthy people across ages. A second roughly 7 to 12 cycle PCR used barcoded and J-beta primers. TCRdb analysed the 5' RACE reads with MiXCR anew, one entry per CDR3 protein. The sample holds about 1 million distinct CDR3 sequences, 35% to 55% seen once. Sequencing used blood. All receptors come from a woman aged 55-69 years in good health.

V gene TRBV27 combines with J gene TRBJ2-7; D is possibly TRBD1 or TRBD2 (5 bases each). Germline CDR1 MNHEY, CDR2 SMNVEV (reference sequence). V lost 0 bases and J lost 0, with 12 bases in between. The CDR3 runs 16 residues. The CDR3, as DNA: TGTGCCAGCAGTTTATCCAGGGTGGAGGCCTCCTACGAGCAGTACTTC. Protein product: CASSLSRVEASYEQYF.

A word on this clonotype: The junction does not match germline at one end; this may be a read error. This chain connects TRBV2 to TRBJ2-7; 7 bases align to TRBD2. The CDR3 is 16 residues long. Looked up from germline, CDR1 is SNHLY and CDR2 is FYNNEI. CDR3 residues: CTSSPSGGSVSYEQYF. For the CDR3, the DNA is TGTACCAGCAGTCCCTCGGGGGGTTCAGTCTCCTACGAGCAGTACTTC.

This clonotype was counted a few times. The chain is built from TRBV13 and TRBJ2-7; D unclear. The CDR3 extends over 12 amino acids. Germline CDR1 reads PRHDT; CDR2 reads FYEKMQ (reference sequence). V was trimmed by 2 bases and J by 3 bases, leaving 5 bases between them. The CDR3 sequence is CASSLMYYEQYF. The CDR3 nucleotides are TGTGCCAGCAGCTTAATGTACTACGAGCAGTACTTC.

The chain employs TRBV4-2 and TRBJ1-2, with a tentative D call TRBD1 (5 bases). V shed 0 bases and J shed 4 bases, with 15 bases lying between them. CDR3 length: 16 residues. Germline loops: CDR1 LGHNA, CDR2 YNFKEQ. The CDR3 loop reads CASSQDLSDGGYGYTF. CDR3 bases: TGTGCCAGCAGCCAAGATCTTTCCGATGGGGGCTATGGCTACACCTTC.

Worth noting for this clonotype: A much more abundant neighbour one base away suggests this may be a read error. The chain joins TRBV20-1 to TRBJ2-1, with D perhaps TRBD1 or TRBD2 (6 bases each). The germline V gene has CDR1 DFQATT and CDR2 SNEGSKA (reference sequence). Trimming pared 1 base from V and 6 bases from J, leaving 13 bases between. The CDR3 has 14 residues. In DNA form, the CDR3 reads TGCAGTGCTAGAGCTAGGGGGGCGGCCAATGAGCAGTTCTTC. The encoded protein is CSARARGAANEQFF.

This chain links TRBV11-2 with TRBJ2-7; TRBD2 matches 12 bases. Germline CDR1 and CDR2: SGHAT and FQNNGV. The CDR3 spans 16 residues. V lost 5 bases to trimming and J lost 0 bases; unmatched junction nucleotides: 5. CDR3 DNA: TGTGCCAGCAGCCGTGGACTAGCGGGGACCTCCTACGAGCAGTACTTC. This translates into CASSRGLAGTSYEQYF.

This chain joins TRBV27 and TRBJ2-3; TRBD1 agrees at 8 bases. Germline CDR1 reads MNHEY; CDR2 reads SMNVEV (reference sequence). The CDR3 runs 16 residues. Unmatched junction bases numbered 11, after V lost 4 bases and J lost 5 bases. The CDR3 spells CASSSTRTGFQDTQYF. The CDR3 DNA reads TGTGCCAGCAGTTCGACTCGGACAGGGTTTCAAGATACGCAGTATTTT.

In its sample, this clonotype was seen a few times. The V call is TRBV7-3, the J call TRBJ2-7; TRBD1 matches at 7 bases. V lost 8 bases and J lost 7; bases outside the gene matches: 17. Germline assignment: CDR1 SGHTA and CDR2 FQGTGA. CDR3 size: 15 residues. The CDR3, as DNA: TGTGCCAGCCCTTTGCGGTTGTTAAGGGGGCTTGAGCAGTACTTC. Translation: CASPLRLLRGLEQYF.

There are a few counts of this clonotype. V and J are TRBV20-1 and TRBJ1-4; a weak D match, TRBD1 (6 bases). Germline V gene data show CDR1 as DFQATT and CDR2 as SNEGSKA (reference sequence). The V and J ends lost 3 bases and 3 bases respectively, with 8 bases between them. The CDR3 is 13 amino acids. CDR3 sequence reads: CSARRTANEKLFF. The CDR3 DNA reads as TGCAGTGCTAGGAGGACAGCTAATGAAAAACTGTTTTTT.

This clonotype was picked up one time. A junction end diverges from the germline sequence, so it may reflect a read error. V and J are TRBV7-2 and TRBJ2-1; no reliable D call. The V gene's germline CDR1 is SGHTA and CDR2 FQGNSA. This CDR3 comprises 14 residues. CDR3 coding DNA: TGTGCCAACAGCTTATTGGTGCATGGGAATGAGCAGTTCTTC. Its protein is CANSLLVHGNEQFF.

Remarks on this clonotype: The germline gene is not matched at one end of the junction; a read error may be the cause. V is TRBV30 and J is TRBJ1-6; perhaps TRBD1 as D (6 bases). Germline lookup yields CDR1 GTSNPN and CDR2 SVGIG (reference sequence). CDR3 length: 13 amino acids. This CDR3 is CAWSVQGFSPPHF. In DNA form, the CDR3 reads TGTGCCTGGAGTGTACAGGGATTCTCACCCCCCCACTTT.

CDR3 bases: TGTGCCACCAGTCGCCACGCGGAGCAGTTCTTC. It yields the protein CATSRHAEQFF. The chain employs TRBV24-1 and TRBJ2-1; D unresolved. The CDR3 is 11 amino acids. Trimming cost V 6 bases and J 10 bases, with 9 bases left between them. Germline CDR1 and CDR2: KGHDR and SFDVKD.

This clonotype has ten or more counts. The V call is TRBV5-1, the J call TRBJ2-3, with 8 nucleotides matching TRBD2. J was trimmed by 3 bases and V by 7 bases; bases with no gene match: 13. The CDR3 consists of 16 residues. CDR1 is SGHRS, CDR2 YFSETQ, per germline. CDR3 nucleotide sequence: TGCGCCAGCTGCACTACGCTCTCTAGCGGGACAGATACGCAGTATTTT. This codes for CASCTTLSSGTDTQYF.